This T cell receptor (beta chain) stems from a study of blood T cells in healthy people across ages. The CDR3 consists of 16 residues. The germline V gene has CDR1 MNHEY and CDR2 SVGAGI. With a J-beta primer mix and a sample-barcoded 5' primer, a second PCR ran about 7 to 12 cycles. TCRdb processed the 5' RACE reads anew with MiXCR; each CDR3 protein has one entry. The sample includes around 790,000 distinct CDR3 sequences, around 45% of them seen just once. Caucasian individuals from Russia who were healthy and aged 6 to 90 acted as donors. A remark on this clonotype: The target antigen is unknown.

Study observations and caveats: Relative to aged donors, long-lived donors carried more naive CD4+ cells and displayed higher diversity.

The chain combines TRBV6-5 with TRBJ2-5, with a weak D call TRBD1 (6 bases). The DNA end is a closer match to TRBJ2-7, so the J assignment may be wrong. This sequence was found in a man aged 55 to 70 in good health. The sequencing input was blood. The CDR3 loop reads CASSYSAGDTLYEQYF. The CDR3 DNA reads TGTGCCAGCAGTTACTCAGCCGGGGACACCCTCTACGAGCAGTACTTC.